This passage covers 21 T cell receptor beta chains from one sample sequenced in a study of T cells after yellow fever vaccination. TCRdb analysed the 5' RACE reads with MiXCR anew, one entry per CDR3 protein. This table holds around 400,000 distinct CDR3 sequences, under 14% found once. Material: PBMCs, obtained on the day of the first yellow fever vaccination. The receptors were sampled from a young man who received the YFV17D yellow fever vaccine.

This clonotype was picked up a small number of times. This chain links TRBV12-3 or TRBV12-4 with TRBJ2-1; D may match TRBD1 or TRBD2 (6 bases each). The CDR3 is 15 residues long. V lost 8 bases and J 0 bases, leaving 14 bases between the germline ends. The CDR3 is CASGAGQSSYNEQFF. In DNA form, the CDR3 reads TGTGCCAGCGGCGCGGGACAAAGCTCCTACAATGAGCAGTTCTTC.

V is TRBV11-1 and J is TRBJ2-3; TRBD1 matches 8 bases. CDR1 and CDR2 from the germline V gene are SGHAT and FQDESV (reference sequence). The CDR3 extends over 19 amino acids. With 6 bases clipped from V and 1 base from J, the junction kept 18 bases outside the gene matches. The CDR3 here is CASRLKKSDREEGTDTQYF. The CDR3 DNA reads as TGTGCCAGCAGATTAAAAAAGTCGGACAGGGAGGAGGGCACAGATACGCAGTATTTT.

About this clonotype itself: At one of its ends the junction is not consistent with the germline gene, which may arise from a read error. The V and J genes are TRBV9 and TRBJ1-4; D call uncertain. Per germline, CDR1 SGDLS and CDR2 YYNGEE. The CDR3 contains 15 residues. The CDR3 region has the DNA TGTGCCAGCATCGTAGAGGGCAGGTTTAATGAAAAACTGTTTTTT. Translating gives CASIVEGRFNEKLFF.

The rearrangement links TRBV28 to TRBJ1-1, with no clear D. V shed 4 bases and J shed 5 bases, with 14 bases lying between them. The CDR3 consists of 14 residues. Germline V lookup: CDR1 MDHEN, CDR2 SYDVKM. Written as DNA, the CDR3 is TGTGCCAGCAGTTCTGGTGGCCCCGGGACTGAAGCTTTCTTT. Protein product: CASSSGGPGTEAFF.

The V call is TRBV20-1, the J call TRBJ1-2; 9 nucleotides agree with TRBD1. Germline V gene sequence: CDR1 DFQATT, CDR2 SNEGSKA (reference sequence). This CDR3 contains 14 residues. Trimming removed 3 bases from V and 6 bases from J; junction bases left unmatched: 8. As DNA, the CDR3 is TGCAGTGCTAGTACTCCGGGACAGGGTAATGGCTACACCTTC. Translated, it gives CSASTPGQGNGYTF.

In nucleotides, the CDR3 is TGCGCCAGCAGCAAATTTGAGGGTGGCGAGCAGTACTTC. Its protein product is CASSKFEGGEQYF. The rearrangement uses TRBV4-1 and TRBJ2-7, with a possible D match to TRBD2 (5 bases). Trimming took 5 bases from V and 6 from J, leaving 14 bases between them. The V gene's germline CDR1 is MGHRA and CDR2 YSYEKL. The CDR3 loop spans 13 amino acids.

This clonotype was detected a few times. The J gene is TRBJ2-1, the V gene TRBV4-3; TRBD2 aligns across 12 bases. Germline V lookup: CDR1 LGHNA, CDR2 YSLEER. This CDR3 has 15 residues. J was trimmed by 4 bases and V by 3 bases; bases with no gene match: 1. The CDR3 loop is CASSHLAGGYNEQFF. CDR3 DNA sequence: TGCGCCAGCAGCCACCTAGCGGGGGGGTACAATGAGCAGTTCTTC.

This clonotype was recorded a few times. This chain uses TRBV29-1 with TRBJ2-7, with D perhaps being TRBD1 or TRBD2 (6 bases each). Germline V gene lookup returns CDR1 SQVTM and CDR2 ANQGSEA. Trimming removed 6 bases from V and 5 bases from J, with 11 bases in between. This CDR3 contains 11 residues. CDR3 region: CSVLGGDEQYF. The CDR3 coding sequence is TGCAGCGTCCTGGGGGGCGACGAGCAGTACTTC.

This chain uses TRBV7-2 with TRBJ2-5, with D perhaps matching TRBD1 (6 bases). Germline V gene sequence: CDR1 SGHTA, CDR2 FQGNSA. This CDR3 contains 15 residues. V dropped 2 bases and J dropped 1 base, with 11 bases sitting between them. The chain's CDR3 is CASSLRYRVQETQYF. DNA of the CDR3: TGTGCCAGCAGCTTACGCTACAGGGTCCAAGAGACCCAGTACTTC.

This clonotype has just a few counts. The J gene is TRBJ1-1, the V gene TRBV20-1; D remains ambiguous. The V end was cut by 4 bases, the J end by 0 bases, with 6 bases between. CDR3 size: 12 residues. Germline CDR1 reads DFQATT; CDR2 reads SNEGSKA (reference sequence). CDR3 residues: CSAIYMNTEAFF. The CDR3 DNA sequence: TGCAGTGCTATCTACATGAACACTGAAGCTTTCTTT.

The chain employs TRBV29-1 and TRBJ2-2, with 8 nucleotides matching TRBD1. The CDR3 is 15 residues long. The germline CDR1 and CDR2 sequences are SQVTM and ANQGSEA. Trimming took 7 bases from V and 1 from J; bases not matched to a gene: 8. The CDR3 nucleotides are TGCAGCGGACGGTACGGACAGGGGAACACCGGGGAGCTGTTTTTT. It encodes CSGRYGQGNTGELFF.

This clonotype was observed a handful of times. The CDR3 protein is CASSQEPGLAEGEQYF. In DNA form, the CDR3 reads TGCGCCAGCAGCCAAGAGCCGGGACTGGCAGAGGGGGAGCAGTACTTC. The chain recombines TRBV4-3 with TRBJ2-7; tentative D call: TRBD2 (6 bases). V shed 0 bases and J shed 7 bases, with 19 bases lying between them. The CDR3 extends over 16 amino acids. Germline CDR1 is LGHNA and CDR2 is YSLEER.

This clonotype was picked up a small number of times. The chain links TRBV7-8 to TRBJ2-2; D may be TRBD2 (6 bases). The CDR3 totals 18 residues. Germline CDR1 SGHVS, CDR2 FQNEAQ. V was clipped by 2 bases and J by 0 bases, with 16 bases between them. CDR3 residues: CASSLRGGGDPNTGELFF. The CDR3 DNA reads TGTGCCAGCAGCTTAAGGGGCGGAGGGGACCCGAACACCGGGGAGCTGTTTTTT.

This clonotype was seen at least ten times. This rearrangement joins TRBV3-1 to TRBJ1-6; no firm D call. Germline CDR1 LGHDT, CDR2 YNNKEL (reference sequence). The CDR3 length is 15 residues. Deletions cut 2 bases from V and 10 bases from J, with 15 bases between. In DNA, the CDR3 is TGTGCCAGCAGCCAAAACGAAGGAGGAGGCTCACCCCTCCACTTT. Translation gives CASSQNEGGGSPLHF.

This clonotype came up a few times. The chain uses TRBV25-1 and TRBJ1-2; 8 bases agree with TRBD1. V lost 3 bases, J lost 3 bases, and 6 bases stayed unmatched. Per germline, CDR1 MGHDK and CDR2 SYGVNS. This CDR3 spans 15 amino acids. CDR3 protein: CASSDRTGRDYGYTF. CDR3 DNA sequence: TGTGCCAGCAGTGACCGGACAGGGAGGGACTATGGCTACACCTTC.

This clonotype has a handful of counts. This sequence joins TRBV9 and TRBJ2-3; 7 bases are a match to TRBD2. The CDR3 is 16 amino acids. The J segment lost 4 bases and the V segment lost 0 bases, leaving 8 bases of the junction unmatched. Germline CDR1 is SGDLS and CDR2 is YYNGEE. DNA for the CDR3: TGTGCCAGCAGCGTAGAGGAAGCGGGGCCGGCAGATACGCAGTATTTT. Translation gives CASSVEEAGPADTQYF.

This clonotype was counted ten times or more. This sequence joins TRBV7-3 and TRBJ2-2, with D hard to call. CDR3 length: 14 amino acids. V dropped 5 bases and J dropped 4 bases, with 11 bases sitting between them. CDR1 SGHTA and CDR2 FQGTGA come from the germline V gene. The CDR3 protein is CASSKRPATGELFF. The CDR3 coding sequence is TGTGCCAGCAGCAAACGCCCGGCCACCGGGGAGCTGTTTTTT.

This clonotype was found many times. The gene calls are TRBV7-9 and TRBJ2-7, with TRBD1 matching 8 bases. The germline CDR1 and CDR2 sequences are SEHNR and FQNEAQ (reference sequence). The CDR3 extends over 13 amino acids. Germline trimming cut 5 bases from V and 3 bases from J; bases unmatched to any gene: 3. This CDR3 reads CASSRTGSYEQYV. CDR3 nucleotide sequence: TGTGCCAGCAGCCGGACAGGGAGCTACGAGCAGTACGTC.

Only a few counts were recorded for this clonotype. The chain couples TRBV7-2 to TRBJ1-2; unclear D gene. CDR1 SGHTA and CDR2 FQGNSA come from the germline V gene. The CDR3 contains 13 residues. V was clipped by 5 bases and J by 4 bases, with 11 bases between them. CDR3 DNA sequence: TGTGCCAGCAGCATAGATTACAGCTATGGCTACACCTTC. Encoded protein: CASSIDYSYGYTF.

This clonotype appeared many times. V usage is TRBV7-2 and J usage is TRBJ2-7, with D unclear. CDR3 length: 13 residues. V shed 2 bases and J shed 3 bases, with 8 bases lying between them. Germline V CDR1 and CDR2: SGHTA, FQGNSA. The CDR3: CASSLSPYYEQYV. CDR3 nucleotide sequence: TGTGCCAGCAGCTTAAGCCCCTACTACGAGCAGTACGTC.

This clonotype was counted only a few times. J is TRBJ1-6 and V is TRBV7-9; 8 nucleotides align to TRBD1. This CDR3 has 15 amino acids. After removal of 1 base from V and 9 bases from J, the junction contained 5 bases not matched to a gene. The germline gives CDR1 SEHNR, CDR2 FQNEAQ (reference sequence). CDR3 DNA: TGTGCCAGCAGCTTAGACCGACAGGGGCTTTCACCCCTCCACTTT. It codes for CASSLDRQGLSPLHF.